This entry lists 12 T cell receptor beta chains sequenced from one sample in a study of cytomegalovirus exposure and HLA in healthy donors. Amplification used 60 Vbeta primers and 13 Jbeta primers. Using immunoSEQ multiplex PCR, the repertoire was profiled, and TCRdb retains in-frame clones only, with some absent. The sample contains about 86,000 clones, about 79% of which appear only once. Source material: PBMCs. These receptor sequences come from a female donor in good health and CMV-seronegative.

CDR3 protein: CASSFAASSGREETQYF. CDR3 sequence (DNA): TGTGCCAGCAGTTTTGCGGCCTCTAGCGGGAGGGAAGAGACCCAGTACTTC. The chain recombines TRBV28 with TRBJ2-5; 12 positions match TRBD2. Germline V gene sequence: CDR1 MDHEN, CDR2 SYDVKM. The CDR3 length is 17 residues. J was trimmed by 3 bases and V by 3 bases; bases with no gene match: 8.

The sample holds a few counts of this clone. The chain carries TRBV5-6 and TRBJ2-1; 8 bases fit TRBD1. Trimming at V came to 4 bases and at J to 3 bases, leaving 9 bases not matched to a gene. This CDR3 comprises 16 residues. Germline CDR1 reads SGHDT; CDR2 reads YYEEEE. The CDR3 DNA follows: TGTGCCAGCAGCCACGGACAGGGCACCAACTACAATGAGCAGTTCTTC. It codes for CASSHGQGTNYNEQFF.

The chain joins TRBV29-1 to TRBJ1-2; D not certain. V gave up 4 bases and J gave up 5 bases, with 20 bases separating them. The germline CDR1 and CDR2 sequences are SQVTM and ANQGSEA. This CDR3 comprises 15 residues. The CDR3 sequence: CSVAEDEYYLYGYTF. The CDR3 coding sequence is TGCAGCGTTGCAGAAGATGAGTATTATCTATATGGCTACACCTTC.

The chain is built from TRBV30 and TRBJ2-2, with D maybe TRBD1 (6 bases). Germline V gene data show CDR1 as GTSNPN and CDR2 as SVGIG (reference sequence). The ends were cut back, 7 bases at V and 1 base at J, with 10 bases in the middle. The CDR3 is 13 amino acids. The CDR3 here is CAYATGNTGELFF. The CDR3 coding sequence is TGTGCCTACGCGACAGGGAACACCGGGGAGCTGTTTTTT. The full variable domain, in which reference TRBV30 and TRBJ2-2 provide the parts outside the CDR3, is SQTIHQWPATLVQPVGSPLSLECTVEGTSNPNLYWYRQAAGRGLQLLFYSVGIGQISSEVPQNLSASRPQDRQFILSSKKLLLSDSGFYLCAYATGNTGELFFGEGSRLTVL.

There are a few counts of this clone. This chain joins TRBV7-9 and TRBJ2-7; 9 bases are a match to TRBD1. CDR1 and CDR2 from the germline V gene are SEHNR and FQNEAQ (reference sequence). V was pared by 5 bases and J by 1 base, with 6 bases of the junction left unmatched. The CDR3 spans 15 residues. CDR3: CASSPGTGNSYEQYF. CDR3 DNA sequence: TGTGCCAGCAGCCCCGGGACAGGGAATTCCTACGAGCAGTACTTC. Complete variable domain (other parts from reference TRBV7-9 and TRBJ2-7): DTGVSQNPRHKITKRGQNVTFRCDPISEHNRLYWYRQTLGQGPEFLTYFQNEAQLEKSRLLSDRFSAERPKGSFSTLEIQRTEQGDSAMYLCASSPGTGNSYEQYFGPGTRLTVT.

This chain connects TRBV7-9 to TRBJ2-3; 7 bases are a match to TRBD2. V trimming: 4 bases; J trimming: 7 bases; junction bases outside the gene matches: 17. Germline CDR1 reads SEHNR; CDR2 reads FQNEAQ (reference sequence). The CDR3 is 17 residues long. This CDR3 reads CASSSPNGTISPYTQYF. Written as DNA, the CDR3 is TGTGCCAGCAGCTCGCCCAACGGGACTATTTCTCCGTATACGCAGTATTTT.

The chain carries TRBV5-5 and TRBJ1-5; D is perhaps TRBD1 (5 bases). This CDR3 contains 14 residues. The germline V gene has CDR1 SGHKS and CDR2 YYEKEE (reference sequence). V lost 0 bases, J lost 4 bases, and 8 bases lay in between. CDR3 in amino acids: CASSLGQRNQPQHF. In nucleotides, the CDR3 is TGTGCCAGCAGCTTGGGACAGAGAAATCAGCCCCAGCATTTT. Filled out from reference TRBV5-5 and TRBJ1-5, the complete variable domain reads DAGVTQSPTHLIKTRGQQVTLRCSPISGHKSVSWYQQVLGQGPQFIFQYYEKEERGRGNFPDRFSARQFPNYSSELNVNALLLGDSALYLCASSLGQRNQPQHFGDGTRLSIL.

The CDR3 sequence: CSVEDLGGGEQYF. The CDR3 coding sequence is TGCAGCGTTGAAGATTTGGGAGGGGGCGAGCAGTACTTC. This rearrangement joins TRBV29-1 to TRBJ2-7, with a tentative D call TRBD2 (7 bases). The CDR3 has 13 residues. V gave up 0 bases and J gave up 6 bases, with 12 bases separating them. Germline V gene lookup returns CDR1 SQVTM and CDR2 ANQGSEA.

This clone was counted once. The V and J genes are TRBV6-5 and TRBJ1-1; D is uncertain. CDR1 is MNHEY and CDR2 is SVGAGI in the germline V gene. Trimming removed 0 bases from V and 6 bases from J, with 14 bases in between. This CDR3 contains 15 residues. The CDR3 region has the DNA TGTGCCAGCAGTTACTCTCGGGTGAAGGCCTCTGAAGCTTTCTTT. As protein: CASSYSRVKASEAFF.

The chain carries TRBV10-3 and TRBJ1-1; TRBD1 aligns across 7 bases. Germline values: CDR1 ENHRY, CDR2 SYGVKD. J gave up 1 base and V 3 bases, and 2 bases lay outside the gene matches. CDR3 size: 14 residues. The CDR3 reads CAISEQGSNTEAFF. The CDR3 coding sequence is TGTGCCATCAGTGAACAGGGGTCGAACACTGAAGCTTTCTTT.

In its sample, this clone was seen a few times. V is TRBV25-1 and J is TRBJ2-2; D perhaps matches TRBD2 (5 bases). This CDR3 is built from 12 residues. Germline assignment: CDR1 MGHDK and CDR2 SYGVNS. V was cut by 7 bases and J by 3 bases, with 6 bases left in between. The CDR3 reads CASTRDTGELFF. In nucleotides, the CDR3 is TGTGCCAGCACGCGGGACACCGGGGAGCTGTTTTTT.

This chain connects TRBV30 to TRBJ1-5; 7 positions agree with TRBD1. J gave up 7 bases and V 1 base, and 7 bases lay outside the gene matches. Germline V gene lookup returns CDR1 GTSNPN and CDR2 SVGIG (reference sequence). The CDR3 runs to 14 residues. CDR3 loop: CAWSDHRGAQPQHF. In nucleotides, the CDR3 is TGTGCCTGGAGTGACCACAGGGGTGCCCAGCCCCAGCATTTT.